These 17 T cell receptor beta chains were all obtained from the same sample, sequenced in a study of T cells in narcolepsy. The table came from immunoSEQ multiplex PCR; TCRdb's copy has only in-frame clones and leaves some out. The sample has more than 20,000 clones, 70% to 85% seen once; the top ten hold around 1%. Material: memory (CD45RA-) CD4+ T cells from blood. The receptors stem from a human donor in good health.

The chain recombines TRBV9 with TRBJ2-3, with TRBD1 as a possible D gene (7 bases). The ends were cut back, 4 bases at V and 10 bases at J, with 28 bases in the middle. Germline V gene sequence: CDR1 SGDLS, CDR2 YYNGEE. The CDR3 loop spans 17 amino acids. Written as DNA, the CDR3 is TGTGCCAGCAGCCAGGGGGGAGTTGGGATTGGTATGGGTCCGCAGTATTTT. Its protein is CASSQGGVGIGMGPQYF.

The chain employs TRBV18 and TRBJ2-7; perhaps TRBD2 as D (6 bases). The CDR3 extends over 15 amino acids. Germline values: CDR1 KGHSH, CDR2 LQKENI. V was trimmed by 3 bases and J by 3 bases, leaving 15 bases between them. CDR3 coding DNA: TGTGCCAGCTCACCTTCGGGACTTACCAGCTACGAGCAGTACTTC. Protein sequence: CASSPSGLTSYEQYF.

Worth noting for this clone: Relative to the germline gene, one junction end is altered; a read error may explain this. The chain has TRBV7-6 and TRBJ2-2; TRBD2 matches 9 bases. This CDR3 contains 15 residues. The V gene's germline CDR1 is SGHVS and CDR2 FNYEAQ. The CDR3 protein is CASSVAGDGPGELFF. The CDR3 DNA reads TGTGCCAGCAGCGTAGCGGGAGATGGGCCCGGGGAGCTGTTTTTT.

The rearrangement uses TRBV28 and TRBJ2-7; TRBD1 matches 8 bases. The germline CDR1 and CDR2 sequences are MDHEN and SYDVKM. The CDR3 consists of 12 residues. The ends lost 6 bases at V and 7 bases at J; junction bases unmatched: 5. CDR3 residues: CASRGTGLEQYF. The CDR3 DNA sequence: TGTGCCAGCAGGGGGACAGGCTTGGAGCAGTACTTC.

This sequence joins TRBV28 and TRBJ1-5, with unresolved D. The length of the CDR3 is 15 residues. Germline V lookup: CDR1 MDHEN, CDR2 SYDVKM. V lost 3 bases, J lost 1 base, and 10 bases lay in between. This CDR3 is CASSFDPQSNQPQHF. In DNA, the CDR3 is TGTGCCAGCAGTTTCGATCCACAGAGCAATCAGCCCCAGCATTTT.

V gene TRBV19 combines with J gene TRBJ1-2; possibly TRBD1 for D (6 bases). The CDR3 runs to 13 residues. Between the trimmed V and J ends, which lost 4 bases and 8 bases, there was a span of 14 bases. CDR1 is LNHDA, CDR2 SQIVND, per germline (reference sequence). In DNA form, the CDR3 reads TGTGCCAGTAGTACTGACAGGAGGGTAGGCTACACCTTC. Protein: CASSTDRRVGYTF.

This chain links TRBV7-8 with TRBJ1-1; 9 bases fit TRBD1. V trimming: 1 base; J trimming: 6 bases; junction bases outside the gene matches: 6. CDR3 length equals 15 residues. Germline assignment: CDR1 SGHVS and CDR2 FQNEAQ. The CDR3 reads CASSLVGTGTPEAFF. The CDR3 region has the DNA TGTGCCAGCAGCTTAGTAGGGACAGGGACCCCTGAAGCTTTCTTT.

The V call is TRBV7-3, the J call TRBJ2-5; TRBD2 is a possible D gene (7 bases). Germline loops: CDR1 SGHTA, CDR2 FQGTGA. The CDR3 runs 13 residues. Trimming pared 5 bases from V and 5 bases from J, leaving 12 bases between. The DNA of the CDR3 is TGTGCCAGCAGCCCACAGGGAGGGGAGACCCAGTACTTC. Protein product: CASSPQGGETQYF. Filled out from reference TRBV7-3 and TRBJ2-5, the complete variable domain reads GAGVSQTPSNKVTEKGKYVELRCDPISGHTALYWYRQSLGQGPEFLIYFQGTGAADDSGLPNDRFFAVRPEGSVSTLKIQRTERGDSAVYLCASSPQGGETQYFGPGTRLLVL.

The chain has TRBV5-1 and TRBJ2-3; no clear D. This CDR3 spans 16 amino acids. Trimming stripped 0 bases from V and 0 bases from J, with 11 bases between. Germline assignment: CDR1 SGHRS and CDR2 YFSETQ. The CDR3 here is CASSLDSQSSTDTQYF. CDR3 bases: TGCGCCAGCAGCTTGGACAGCCAATCTAGCACAGATACGCAGTATTTT. Variable domain in full (rest from reference TRBV5-1 and TRBJ2-3): KAGVTQTPRYLIKTRGQQVTLSCSPISGHRSVSWYQQTPGQGLQFLFEYFSETQRNKGNFPGRFSGRQFSNSRSEMNVSTLELGDSALYLCASSLDSQSSTDTQYFGPGTRLTVL.

Worth noting for this clone: The same CDR3 also results from other DNA sequences found in this sample. The chain couples TRBV5-1 to TRBJ2-6; D gene uncertain. CDR1 and CDR2 (germline): SGHRS, YFSETQ. CDR3 length equals 15 residues. Trimming took off 0 bases at V and 0 bases at J, with 4 bases between the two ends. The CDR3 loop reads CASSLGSSGANVLTF. The DNA for the CDR3 is TGCGCCAGCAGCTTGGGGAGCTCTGGGGCCAACGTCCTGACTTTC.

The rearrangement joins TRBV5-3 to TRBJ1-1, with D maybe TRBD1 (6 bases). TRBV5-3 is marked as an open reading frame, function uncertain. CDR3 length equals 12 residues. Between the trimmed V and J ends, which lost 10 bases and 10 bases, there was a span of 20 bases. The CDR3 nucleotides are TGTGCCGGAAACGACGGGGGCGTGAGAGCTTTCTTT. This translates into CAGNDGGVRAFF.

This chain links TRBV5-1 with TRBJ1-6; D unclear. V shed 0 bases and J shed 5 bases, with 6 bases lying between them. The CDR3 covers 14 residues. Germline V gives CDR1 SGHRS, CDR2 YFSETQ. This CDR3 is CASSLEWDNSPLHF. The CDR3 nucleotides read TGCGCCAGCAGCTTGGAATGGGATAATTCACCCCTCCACTTT.

This clone was recorded a few times. J is TRBJ1-3 and V is TRBV7-9; 9 bases map to TRBD1. The germline gives CDR1 SEHNR, CDR2 FQNEAQ (reference sequence). V gave up 4 bases and J gave up 0 bases; unmatched junction bases: 7. CDR3 size: 17 residues. CDR3 sequence (DNA): TGTGCCAGCAGCTACGCGGACAGGGGCTACTCTGGAAACACCATATATTTT. Protein sequence: CASSYADRGYSGNTIYF.

In this sample, this clone turned up a few times. V gene TRBV21-1 combines with J gene TRBJ1-3. TRBV21-1 is marked as a pseudogene. CDR3 length equals 16 residues. CDR3 sequence: CASSLVRAGQRNTIYF. CDR3 coding DNA: TGTGCCAGCAGCCTCGTTAGAGCGGGCCAAAGAAACACCATATATTTT.

The CDR3 loop is CSVELAGGDTDTQYF. The CDR3 DNA follows: TGCAGCGTTGAATTGGCGGGGGGAGACACAGATACGCAGTATTTT. The chain carries TRBV29-1 and TRBJ2-3; 8 bases line up with TRBD2. The CDR3 is 15 residues long. From germline, CDR1 is SQVTM and CDR2 ANQGSEA. V dropped 2 bases and J dropped 2; count of bases not matched to a gene: 6.

The V call is TRBV6-5, the J call TRBJ1-2; tentative D call: TRBD1 (5 bases). The CDR3 totals 13 residues. CDR1 is MNHEY and CDR2 is SVGAGI in the germline V gene. Trimming shortened V by 8 bases and J by 8 bases, and 18 bases separated the two germline ends. CDR3 amino acids: CASLQMGGRGYTF. CDR3 DNA sequence: TGTGCCAGCCTCCAGATGGGGGGGAGAGGCTACACCTTC.

This clone occurred a few times. This chain connects TRBV19 to TRBJ1-5; D is perhaps TRBD1 (5 bases). V lost 4 bases and J lost 7, with 14 bases in between. Germline CDR1 reads LNHDA; CDR2 reads SQIVND (reference sequence). The CDR3 loop spans 14 amino acids. In nucleotides, the CDR3 is TGTGCCAGTAGTAAGACAGATCCACGACAGCCCCAGCATTTT. Encoded protein: CASSKTDPRQPQHF.